This T cell receptor (beta chain) was captured by sequencing in a study of CD8 T cells in ankylosing spondylitis. Notes on the study in general: The clones that were linked to disease were reported to be significantly enriched in matched synovial fluid samples from ankylosing spondylitis patients.

This clonotype was detected a few times. Its antigen is currently unknown. This CDR3 is built from 16 residues. The V gene lost 2 bases and the J gene lost 10 bases, with 18 bases spanning the gap. From germline, CDR1 is SGHTA and CDR2 FQGNSA. TCRdb reanalysed the 5' RACE reads using MiXCR and keeps one entry per CDR3 protein. Among over 95,000 distinct CDR3 sequences listed, roughly 8% were seen once. V is TRBV7-2 and J is TRBJ1-6; D is undetermined. The sequenced material came from blood, either unsorted or a sorted T cell fraction (not recorded which). The clonotype originates from a male donor with ankylosing spondylitis or in good health (not recorded which). CDR3 region: CASSLRNPSLMSPLHF. CDR3 sequence (DNA): TGTGCCAGCAGCTTAAGAAACCCTTCCTTGATGTCACCCCTCCACTTT.